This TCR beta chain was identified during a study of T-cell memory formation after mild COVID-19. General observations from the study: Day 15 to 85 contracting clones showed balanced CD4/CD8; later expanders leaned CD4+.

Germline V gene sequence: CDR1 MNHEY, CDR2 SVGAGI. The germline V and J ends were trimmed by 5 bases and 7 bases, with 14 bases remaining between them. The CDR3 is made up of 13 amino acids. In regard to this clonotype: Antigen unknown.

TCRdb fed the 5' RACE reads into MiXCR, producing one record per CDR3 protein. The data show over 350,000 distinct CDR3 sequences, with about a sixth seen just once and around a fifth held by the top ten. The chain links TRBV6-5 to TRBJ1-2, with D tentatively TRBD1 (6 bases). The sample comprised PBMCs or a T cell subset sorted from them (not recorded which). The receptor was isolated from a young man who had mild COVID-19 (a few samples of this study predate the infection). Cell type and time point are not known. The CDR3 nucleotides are TGTGCCAGCAGTAATACAGGGTTGGGTGGCTACACCTTC. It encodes CASSNTGLGGYTF.